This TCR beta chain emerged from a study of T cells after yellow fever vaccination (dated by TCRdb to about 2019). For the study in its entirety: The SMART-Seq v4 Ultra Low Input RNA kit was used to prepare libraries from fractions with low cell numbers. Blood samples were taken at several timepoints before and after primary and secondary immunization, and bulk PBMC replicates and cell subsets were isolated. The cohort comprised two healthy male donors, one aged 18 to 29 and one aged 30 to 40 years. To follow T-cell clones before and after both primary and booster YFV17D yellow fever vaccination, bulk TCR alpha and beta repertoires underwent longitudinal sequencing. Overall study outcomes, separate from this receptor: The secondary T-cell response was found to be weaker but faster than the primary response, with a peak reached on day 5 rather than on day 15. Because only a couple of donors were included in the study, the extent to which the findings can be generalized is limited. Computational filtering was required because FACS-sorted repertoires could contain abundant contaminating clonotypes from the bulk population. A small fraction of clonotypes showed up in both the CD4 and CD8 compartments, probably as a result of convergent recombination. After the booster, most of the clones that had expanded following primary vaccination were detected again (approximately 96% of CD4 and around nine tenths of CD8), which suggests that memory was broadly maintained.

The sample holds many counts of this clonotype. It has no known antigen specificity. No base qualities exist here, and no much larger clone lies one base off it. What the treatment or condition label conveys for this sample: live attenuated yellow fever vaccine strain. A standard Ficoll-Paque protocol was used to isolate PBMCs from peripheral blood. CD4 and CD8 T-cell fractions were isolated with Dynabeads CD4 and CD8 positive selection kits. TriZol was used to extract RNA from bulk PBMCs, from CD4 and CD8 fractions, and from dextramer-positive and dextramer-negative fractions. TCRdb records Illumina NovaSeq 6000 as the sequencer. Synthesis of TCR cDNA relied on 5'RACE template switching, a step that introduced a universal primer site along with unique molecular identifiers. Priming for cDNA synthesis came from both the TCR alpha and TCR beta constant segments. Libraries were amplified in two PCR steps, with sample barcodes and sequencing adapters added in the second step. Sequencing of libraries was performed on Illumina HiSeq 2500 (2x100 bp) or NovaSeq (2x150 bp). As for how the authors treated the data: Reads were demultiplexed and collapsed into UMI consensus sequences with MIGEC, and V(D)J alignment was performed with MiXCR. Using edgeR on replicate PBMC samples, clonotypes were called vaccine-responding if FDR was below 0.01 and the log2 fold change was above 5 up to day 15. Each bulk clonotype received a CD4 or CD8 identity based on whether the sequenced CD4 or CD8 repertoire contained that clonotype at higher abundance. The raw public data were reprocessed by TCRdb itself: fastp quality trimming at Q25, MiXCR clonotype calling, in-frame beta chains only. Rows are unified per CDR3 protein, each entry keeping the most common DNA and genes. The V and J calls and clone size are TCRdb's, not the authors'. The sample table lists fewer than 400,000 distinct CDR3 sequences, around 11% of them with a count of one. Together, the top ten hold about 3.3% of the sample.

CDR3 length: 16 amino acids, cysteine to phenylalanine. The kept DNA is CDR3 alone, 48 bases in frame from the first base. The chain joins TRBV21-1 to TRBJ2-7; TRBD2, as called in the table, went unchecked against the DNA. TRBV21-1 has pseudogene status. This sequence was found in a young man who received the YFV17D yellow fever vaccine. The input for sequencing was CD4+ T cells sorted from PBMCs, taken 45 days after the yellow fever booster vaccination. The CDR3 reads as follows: CASSKVRGLSSYEQYF. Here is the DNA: TGTGCCAGCAGCAAAGTTAGGGGACTTTCCTCCTACGAGCAGTACTTC.